Listed below are T cell receptor beta chains from one sample, sequenced in a study of T cell responses to AZD1222 COVID-19 vaccine. Libraries were prepared by immunoSEQ multiplex PCR; TCRdb keeps only in-frame clonotypes and omits some of them. The sample lists 150,000 to 200,000 clones; 75% to 90% were seen once. This specimen consisted of peripheral blood, obtained on day 0 of AZD1222 vaccination. These receptors were collected from an adult in good health. Each CDR3 is given with its conserved first and last residue. A D gene is named only where the DNA matches it firmly.

CDR3,J,V,D
CASSSQGGYEETQYF,TRBJ2-5,TRBV5-1,TRBD2
CASSPKGEGTDTQYF,TRBJ2-3,TRBV7-6,NA
CASSDPGQGGETQYF,TRBJ2-5,TRBV25-1,TRBD1
CASSFRLSGNTGELFF,TRBJ2-2,TRBV28,NA
CASSLFGPIYGYTF,TRBJ1-2,TRBV11-2,NA
CASSFGGALTYEQYF,TRBJ2-7,TRBV7-2,TRBD2
CASSQWGQGSYGYTF,TRBJ1-2,TRBV4-3,TRBD1
CASSLDRGYEQYF,TRBJ2-7,TRBV7-2,TRBD1
CASSEMGRGVNTEAFF,TRBJ1-1,TRBV25-1,NA
CASSLTSGRADTQYF,TRBJ2-3,TRBV7-2,TRBD2
CASSLGLGGEDTQYF,TRBJ2-3,TRBV5-4,NA
CASSRTGGYEQYF,TRBJ2-7,TRBV2,TRBD1
CASSLGSGGRPYNEQFF,TRBJ2-1,TRBV11-3,NA
CASGGASSGETQYF,TRBJ2-5,TRBV10-2,NA
CASSITGGYTEAFF,TRBJ1-1,TRBV2,NA